These 27 T cell receptor beta chains were all obtained from the same sample, sequenced in a study of cytomegalovirus exposure and HLA in healthy donors. The study ran its PCR with 60 Vbeta and 13 Jbeta primers. Assay used: immunoSEQ multiplex PCR; TCRdb lists only in-frame clones, some missing. Of 95,000 to 110,000 clones listed, 77% are singletons. What was sequenced was PBMCs. These receptor sequences come from a male donor in good health and CMV-seronegative.

The rearrangement joins TRBV5-1 to TRBJ2-3, with 9 positions matching TRBD1. CDR1 is SGHRS, CDR2 YFSETQ, per germline. CDR3 length: 18 amino acids. With V trimmed by 0 bases and J by 6 bases, 14 bases remained unmatched. CDR3 bases: TGCGCCAGCAGCTTGGGCCCGGGACAGGGCCTTCTATCGGATACGCAGTATTTT. Protein sequence: CASSLGPGQGLLSDTQYF.

This rearrangement joins TRBV7-2 to TRBJ1-5; TRBD1 agrees at 7 bases. CDR3 length: 14 amino acids. Looked up from germline, CDR1 is SGHTA and CDR2 is FQGNSA. The junction had 3 bases not matched to a gene; V was cut back by 5 bases and J by 2 bases. The CDR3 nucleotides read TGTGCCAGCAGCCCCGGGACAGGCAATCAGCCCCAGCATTTT. This codes for CASSPGTGNQPQHF.

The chain recombines TRBV9 with TRBJ2-3; 8 bases align to TRBD2. The CDR3 runs to 16 residues. Unmatched junction bases numbered 7, after V lost 4 bases and J lost 0 bases. CDR1 SGDLS and CDR2 YYNGEE come from the germline V gene. The CDR3 sequence: CASSSTTSVSTDTQYF. The CDR3 DNA reads as TGTGCCAGCAGCTCGACGACTAGCGTGAGCACAGATACGCAGTATTTT. The variable domain in full, completed from reference TRBV9 and TRBJ2-3, reads DSGVTQTPKHLITATGQRVTLRCSPRSGDLSVYWYQQSLDQGLQFLIQYYNGEERAKGNILERFSAQQFPDLHSELNLSSLELGDSALYFCASSSTTSVSTDTQYFGPGTRLTVL.

V usage is TRBV2 and J usage is TRBJ2-7, with 9 bases matching TRBD2. The CDR3 consists of 15 residues. Germline V gene data show CDR1 as SNHLY and CDR2 as FYNNEI. Germline trimming cut 5 bases from V and 3 bases from J; bases unmatched to any gene: 8. The CDR3 reads CASSSTTSGHYEQYF. CDR3 nucleotides: TGTGCCAGCAGTTCAACGACTAGCGGCCACTACGAGCAGTACTTC.

The chain carries TRBV5-6 and TRBJ2-7; 9 bases fit TRBD2. The CDR3 consists of 15 residues. V dropped 0 bases and J dropped 5; count of bases not matched to a gene: 6. CDR1 SGHDT and CDR2 YYEEEE come from the germline V gene. For the CDR3, the DNA is TGTGCCAGCAGCTTGGTCCTAGCGGGAAGGAACGAGCAGTACTTC. Amino acids: CASSLVLAGRNEQYF.

The chain carries TRBV11-3 and TRBJ2-1, with TRBD2 identical over 9 bases. This CDR3 contains 15 residues. With V trimmed by 2 bases and J by 4 bases, 3 bases remained unmatched. CDR1 is SGHNT and CDR2 is YENEEA in the germline V gene. The CDR3 nucleotides read TGTGCCAGCAGCTTAAGACTAGCGGCATACAATGAGCAGTTCTTC. Residues: CASSLRLAAYNEQFF.

V usage is TRBV10-3 and J usage is TRBJ2-2; 9 positions agree with TRBD1. Germline V lookup: CDR1 ENHRY, CDR2 SYGVKD. V shed 3 bases, J shed 5 bases, and the junction held 7 bases outside the gene matches. The CDR3 covers 16 residues. The CDR3 DNA is TGTGCCATCAGTGACCCTGGACAGGGGTTTACCGGGGAGCTGTTTTTT. This sequence encodes CAISDPGQGFTGELFF.

The chain couples TRBV4-2 to TRBJ2-5, with unresolved D. The ends were cut back, 0 bases at V and 5 bases at J, with 7 bases in the middle. CDR1 and CDR2 from the germline V gene are LGHNA and YNFKEQ. This CDR3 is 13 amino acids long. The CDR3 reads CASSQDGLETQYF. For the CDR3, the DNA is TGTGCCAGCAGCCAAGATGGCCTGGAGACCCAGTACTTC.

This sequence joins TRBV19 and TRBJ2-1; 8 positions match TRBD2. The germline CDR1 and CDR2 sequences are LNHDA and SQIVND (reference sequence). The CDR3 runs to 19 residues. The J segment lost 1 base and the V segment lost 1 base, leaving 12 bases of the junction unmatched. In nucleotides, the CDR3 is TGTGCCAGTAGTATAGCCCGGGGTGGTAGCGGGGTTTCCTACAATGAGCAGTTCTTC. It encodes CASSIARGGSGVSYNEQFF.

The rearrangement joins TRBV28 to TRBJ2-7; TRBD2 agrees at 12 bases. This CDR3 is 16 amino acids long. V shed 3 bases and J 5 bases; nucleotides not matched to a gene: 8. From germline, CDR1 is MDHEN and CDR2 SYDVKM. CDR3 nucleotides: TGTGCCAGCAGTTTTCCCGAGACTAGCGGGAGAAACGAGCAGTACTTC. It is translated as CASSFPETSGRNEQYF.

This clone was counted only a few times. This chain links TRBV27 with TRBJ2-1; D is unresolved. The CDR3 is 12 residues long. Trimming removed 3 bases at V and 7 bases at J, with 7 bases between. Germline lookup yields CDR1 MNHEY and CDR2 SMNVEV (reference sequence). The CDR3: CASSFSGNEQFF. The CDR3 coding sequence is TGTGCCAGCAGTTTTTCAGGTAATGAGCAGTTCTTC.

The chain links TRBV4-2 to TRBJ2-7, with D possibly being TRBD2 (5 bases). Germline V CDR1 and CDR2: LGHNA, YNFKEQ. V was pared by 4 bases and J by 3 bases, with 19 bases between. This CDR3 has 16 residues. The DNA for the CDR3 is TGTGCCAGCAGCCGGTTAGGAGGAGGAGAGGGCTACGAGCAGTACTTC. Translating gives CASSRLGGGEGYEQYF.

The V and J genes are TRBV10-1 and TRBJ2-5; 7 nucleotides line up with TRBD1. Germline V CDR1 and CDR2: WNHNN, SYGVQD (reference sequence). CDR3 length equals 15 residues. Trimming at V came to 0 bases and at J to 4 bases, leaving 5 bases not matched to a gene. This CDR3 is CASSESSQGIETQYF. The DNA for the CDR3 is TGCGCCAGCAGTGAGTCTTCACAGGGGATAGAGACCCAGTACTTC.

V usage is TRBV11-2 and J usage is TRBJ2-1; 10 bases map to TRBD2. The CDR3 contains 16 residues. The germline gives CDR1 SGHAT, CDR2 FQNNGV. V lost 4 bases and J lost 5; bases outside the gene matches: 8. The CDR3 is CASSSLLAGIHNEQFF. CDR3 DNA sequence: TGTGCCAGCAGCTCGTTACTAGCGGGAATACACAATGAGCAGTTCTTC. The full variable domain, with the rest looked up from reference TRBV11-2 and TRBJ2-1, is EAGVAQSPRYKIIEKRQSVAFWCNPISGHATLYWYQQILGQGPKLLIQFQNNGVVDDSQLPKDRFSAERLKGVDSTLKIQPAKLEDSAVYLCASSSLLAGIHNEQFFGPGTRLTVL.

The chain's CDR3 is CASSQRYLGGNEQFF. In DNA, the CDR3 is TGTGCCAGCAGCCAGAGATATTTGGGGGGGAATGAGCAGTTCTTC. This chain connects TRBV14 to TRBJ2-1; 7 bases agree with TRBD2. The CDR3 is 15 amino acids. CDR1 is SGHDN, CDR2 FVKESK, per germline. Trimming at V came to 3 bases and at J to 7 bases, leaving 9 bases not matched to a gene.

This clone was counted a few times. The V gene is TRBV28, the J gene TRBJ1-5; TRBD1 matches at 9 bases. The germline V gene has CDR1 MDHEN and CDR2 SYDVKM. After removal of 7 bases from V and 6 bases from J, the junction contained 7 bases not matched to a gene. The CDR3 totals 14 residues. As DNA, the CDR3 is TGTGCCAGCAAGCCGGGACAGGGAGGTCAGCCCCAGCATTTT. The encoded protein is CASKPGQGGQPQHF.

V and J are TRBV10-1 and TRBJ2-7, with TRBD2 matching over 7 bases. This CDR3 has 15 amino acids. Germline CDR1 WNHNN, CDR2 SYGVQD (reference sequence). The V and J ends lost 4 bases and 0 bases, in that order; junction bases with no gene match: 6. CDR3 protein: CASSGGSGRSYEQYF. CDR3 coding DNA: TGCGCCAGCAGTGGGGGTAGCGGGCGCTCCTACGAGCAGTACTTC.

The chain joins TRBV5-4 to TRBJ2-5, with TRBD2 matching 10 bases. This CDR3 has 16 amino acids. V lost 0 bases and J lost 11; bases outside the gene matches: 13. Germline assignment: CDR1 SGHNT and CDR2 YYREEE (reference sequence). CDR3 coding DNA: TGTGCCAGCAGCTTGGTGGGATTAGCGGGAGGTGGGGAGCAGTACTTC. Amino acid sequence: CASSLVGLAGGGEQYF.

This clone appeared a few times. The rearrangement joins TRBV6-4 to TRBJ2-7, with 8 bases fitting TRBD1. The CDR3 is made up of 16 amino acids. V shed 6 bases and J 1 base; nucleotides not matched to a gene: 11. CDR1 is MRHNA and CDR2 is SNTAGT in the germline V gene. The CDR3 nucleotides are TGTGCCAGCAGAGAAAAGGACAGGGACAGGTCCTACGAGCAGTACTTC. Its protein product is CASREKDRDRSYEQYF.

This clone was seen more than once but under ten times. The rearrangement joins TRBV4-1 to TRBJ2-3, with 14 nucleotides matching TRBD2. V was clipped by 5 bases and J by 3 bases; unmatched bases: 4. Germline loops: CDR1 MGHRA, CDR2 YSYEKL. CDR3 size: 16 residues. CDR3 in DNA: TGCGCCAGCAGCTTCGGACTAGCGGGAGGAACAGATACGCAGTATTTT. Residues: CASSFGLAGGTDTQYF.

The chain uses TRBV30 and TRBJ1-3; 9 bases are a match to TRBD1. Trimming cost V 3 bases and J 2 bases; bases outside gene matches: 8. The germline gives CDR1 GTSNPN, CDR2 SVGIG (reference sequence). The CDR3 runs to 16 residues. CDR3 sequence reads: CAWSRQGVRAGNTIYF. The CDR3 DNA reads as TGTGCCTGGAGCAGACAGGGGGTCAGGGCTGGAAACACCATATATTTT.

The chain links TRBV2 to TRBJ2-3; possibly TRBD1 for D (5 bases). Trimming removed 4 bases from V and 11 bases from J, with 10 bases in between. Germline V gene lookup returns CDR1 SNHLY and CDR2 FYNNEI. The CDR3 runs to 11 residues. CDR3 loop: CASSGDSKQYF. CDR3 DNA sequence: TGTGCCAGCAGTGGAGACAGCAAGCAGTATTTT.

This sequence joins TRBV19 and TRBJ2-7, with TRBD2 as a possible D gene (6 bases). CDR3 length: 13 residues. Per the germline V gene, CDR1 is LNHDA and CDR2 is SQIVND (reference sequence). With 3 bases removed from V and 3 bases from J, the gap between germline ends came to 9 bases. CDR3 coding DNA: TGTGCCAGTAGTATTACTAGCAGCTACGAGCAGTACTTC. This codes for CASSITSSYEQYF.

V usage is TRBV5-1 and J usage is TRBJ2-1; TRBD2 matches at 13 bases. There are 15 residues in the CDR3. V trimming: 4 bases; J trimming: 7 bases; junction bases outside the gene matches: 5. Germline values: CDR1 SGHRS, CDR2 YFSETQ. This chain's CDR3 is CASSPGTSGNNEQFF. The CDR3 DNA reads as TGCGCCAGCAGCCCAGGGACTAGCGGGAATAATGAGCAGTTCTTC.

The chain couples TRBV6-5 to TRBJ2-1, with 11 bases matching TRBD2. In germline, CDR1 is MNHEY, CDR2 SVGAGI. Trimming removed 2 bases from V and 8 bases from J; junction bases left unmatched: 2. The CDR3 has 14 amino acids. CDR3: CASSYGLAGDEQFF. Written as DNA, the CDR3 is TGTGCCAGCAGTTACGGACTAGCGGGCGATGAGCAGTTCTTC.

This clone showed up just a few times. V is TRBV10-1 and J is TRBJ2-5, with 14 bases fitting TRBD2. The assigned J gene may be wrong: the sequence end matches TRBJ2-7 better. The CDR3 sequence is 18 residues long. Looked up from germline, CDR1 is WNHNN and CDR2 is SYGVQD (reference sequence). The chain's CDR3 is CASSESGLAGGGWFEQYF. DNA of the CDR3: TGCGCCAGCAGTGAGTCTGGACTAGCGGGAGGAGGTTGGTTCGAGCAGTACTTC.

This rearrangement joins TRBV7-9 to TRBJ1-1, with D unclear. CDR1 and CDR2 from the germline V gene are SEHNR and FQNEAQ (reference sequence). V gave up 5 bases and J gave up 8 bases, with 6 bases separating them. CDR3 length equals 10 residues. CDR3 sequence: CASSAQEAFF. The CDR3 region has the DNA TGTGCCAGCAGCGCACAGGAAGCTTTCTTT.